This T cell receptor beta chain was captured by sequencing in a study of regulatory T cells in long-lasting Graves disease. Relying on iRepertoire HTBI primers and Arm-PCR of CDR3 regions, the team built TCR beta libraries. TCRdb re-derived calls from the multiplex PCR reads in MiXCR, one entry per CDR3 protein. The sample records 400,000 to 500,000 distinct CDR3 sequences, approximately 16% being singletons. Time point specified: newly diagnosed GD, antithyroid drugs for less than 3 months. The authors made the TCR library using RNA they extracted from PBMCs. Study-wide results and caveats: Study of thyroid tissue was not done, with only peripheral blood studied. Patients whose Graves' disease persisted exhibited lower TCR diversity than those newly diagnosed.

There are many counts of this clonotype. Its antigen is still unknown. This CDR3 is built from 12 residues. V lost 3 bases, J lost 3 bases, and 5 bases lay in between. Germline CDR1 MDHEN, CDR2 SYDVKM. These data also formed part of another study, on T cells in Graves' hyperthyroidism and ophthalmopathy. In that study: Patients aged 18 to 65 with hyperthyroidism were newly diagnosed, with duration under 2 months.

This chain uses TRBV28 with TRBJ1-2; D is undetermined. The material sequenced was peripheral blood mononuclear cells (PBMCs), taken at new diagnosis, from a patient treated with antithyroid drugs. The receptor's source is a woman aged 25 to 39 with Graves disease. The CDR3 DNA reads TGTGCCAGCAGTTTTAACGACTATGGCTACACCTTC. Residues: CASSFNDYGYTF.